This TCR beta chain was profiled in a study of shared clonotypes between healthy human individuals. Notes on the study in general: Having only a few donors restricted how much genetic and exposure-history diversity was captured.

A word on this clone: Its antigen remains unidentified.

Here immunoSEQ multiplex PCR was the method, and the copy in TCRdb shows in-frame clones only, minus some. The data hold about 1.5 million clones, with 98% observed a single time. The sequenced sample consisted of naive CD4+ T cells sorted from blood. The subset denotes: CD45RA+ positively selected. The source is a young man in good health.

DNA for the CDR3: TGTGCCAGCAGCCCCGGGGGAGCCCGAGATGAGCAGTTCTTC. It encodes CASSPGGARDEQFF. The chain is built from TRBV28 and TRBJ2-1, with D maybe TRBD2 (6 bases). The CDR3 is made up of 14 amino acids. V was cut by 6 bases and J by 8 bases, with 17 bases left in between. CDR1 is MDHEN and CDR2 is SYDVKM in the germline V gene.